The clone carrying this T cell receptor beta chain was picked up one time. This record belongs to a study of identifying expanded T cells in peripheral blood. Using immunoSEQ multiplex PCR, the repertoire was profiled, and TCRdb retains in-frame clones only, with some absent. The repertoire has 90,000 or so clones, approximately 84% of them found once; the top ten carry around 6%. The sequence derives from a person aged 18-70 years in good health. What was sequenced was blood.

The CDR3 sequence: CASSVGTPKYNEQFF. CDR3 coding DNA: TGTGCCAGCAGCGTAGGGACTCCGAAATACAATGAGCAGTTCTTC. The J gene is TRBJ2-1, the V gene TRBV9, with D possibly being TRBD2 (5 bases). The CDR3 spans 15 residues. The ends were cut back, 0 bases at V and 4 bases at J, with 11 bases in the middle. Germline V gene data show CDR1 as SGDLS and CDR2 as YYNGEE.